This T cell receptor (beta chain) was captured in a study of blood T cells in healthy people across ages. The table lists this clonotype with many counts. Caucasian individuals from Russia who were healthy and aged about 6 to 95 acted as donors. The CDR3 runs to 16 residues. Germline V gene data show CDR1 as MGHRA and CDR2 as YSYEKL. Losses at the gene ends were 4 bases for V and 3 bases for J; bases not matched to a gene: 10. A sample-barcoded 5' primer and a J-beta primer mix were used in a second PCR of about 6 to 11 cycles. TCRdb redid the calling of the 5' RACE reads with MiXCR, one entry per CDR3 protein. The table includes around 1.5 million distinct CDR3 sequences, 34% detected once.

Sequencing input: blood. This clonotype was sampled from a woman younger than 45 in good health. The chain uses TRBV4-1 and TRBJ2-3; 7 bases are shared with TRBD2. This CDR3 is CASSRRPGLLTDTQYF. DNA of the CDR3: TGCGCCAGCAGCCGGCGACCGGGACTACTGACAGATACGCAGTATTTT.